The subject of this entry is one T cell receptor beta chain. Germline V gene lookup returns CDR1 KGHDR and CDR2 SFDVKD. The CDR3 runs to 18 residues. After removal of 0 bases from V and 3 bases from J, the junction contained 4 bases not matched to a gene. The record originates from a study of T cells after yellow fever vaccination. TCRdb analysed the 5' RACE reads with MiXCR anew, one entry per CDR3 protein. The sample includes hundreds of thousands of distinct CDR3 sequences, roughly 13% seen only once; the top ten take over 11%. The source was PBMCs, collected on the day of the yellow fever booster vaccination. The sequence was obtained from a man aged 25-40 years who received the YFV17D yellow fever vaccine. J is TRBJ2-3 and V is TRBV24-1; 14 bases are shared with TRBD2. The CDR3 bases are TGTGCCACCAGTGATTTGAGTGGGACTAGCGGGAGTACAGATACGCAGTATTTT. Amino acid sequence: CATSDLSGTSGSTDTQYF.